The T cell receptor beta chain described here comes from a study of shared clonotypes between healthy human individuals. At the level of the study: The study used three CD4 naive, three CD4 memory, two CD8 naive and one CD8 memory plate per donor.

CDR3 length: 15 residues. The V segment lost 5 bases and the J segment 7 bases; nucleotides outside the gene matches: 5. CDR1 and CDR2 from the germline V gene are SGHAT and FQNNGV. Naive CD8 cells comprised CD45RO-negative, CCR7-positively selected cells, excluding terminally differentiated effector memory CD45RA+ cells. The repertoire was sequenced with immunoSEQ multiplex PCR; TCRdb's copy has only in-frame clones and lacks some. Among hundreds of thousands of clones, approximately 95% were seen once, and the ten largest hold approximately 0.11%. The clonotype was recovered from a woman under 40 in good health. The chain combines TRBV11-2 with TRBJ2-1, with 13 bases lining up with TRBD2. Material: naive CD8+ T cells sorted from blood. This CDR3 reads CASSPRTSGSNEQFF. CDR3 nucleotides: TGTGCCAGCAGCCCACGGACTAGCGGGAGTAATGAGCAGTTCTTC.